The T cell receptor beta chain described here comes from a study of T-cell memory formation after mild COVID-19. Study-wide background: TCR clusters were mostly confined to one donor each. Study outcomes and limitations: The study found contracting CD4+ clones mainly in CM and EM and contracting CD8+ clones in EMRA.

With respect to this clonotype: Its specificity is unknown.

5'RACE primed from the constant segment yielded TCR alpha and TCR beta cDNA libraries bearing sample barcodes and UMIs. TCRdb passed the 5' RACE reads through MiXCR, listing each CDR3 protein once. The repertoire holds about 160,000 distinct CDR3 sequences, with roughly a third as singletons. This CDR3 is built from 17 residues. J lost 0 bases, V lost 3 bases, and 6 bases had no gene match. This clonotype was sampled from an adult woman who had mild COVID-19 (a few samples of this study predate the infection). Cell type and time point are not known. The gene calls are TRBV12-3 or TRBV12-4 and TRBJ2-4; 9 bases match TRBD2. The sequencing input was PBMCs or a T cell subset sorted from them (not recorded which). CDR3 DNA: TGTGCCAGCAGTTTTCGGACTAGCGATATAGCCAAAAACATTCAGTACTTC. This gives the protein CASSFRTSDIAKNIQYF.